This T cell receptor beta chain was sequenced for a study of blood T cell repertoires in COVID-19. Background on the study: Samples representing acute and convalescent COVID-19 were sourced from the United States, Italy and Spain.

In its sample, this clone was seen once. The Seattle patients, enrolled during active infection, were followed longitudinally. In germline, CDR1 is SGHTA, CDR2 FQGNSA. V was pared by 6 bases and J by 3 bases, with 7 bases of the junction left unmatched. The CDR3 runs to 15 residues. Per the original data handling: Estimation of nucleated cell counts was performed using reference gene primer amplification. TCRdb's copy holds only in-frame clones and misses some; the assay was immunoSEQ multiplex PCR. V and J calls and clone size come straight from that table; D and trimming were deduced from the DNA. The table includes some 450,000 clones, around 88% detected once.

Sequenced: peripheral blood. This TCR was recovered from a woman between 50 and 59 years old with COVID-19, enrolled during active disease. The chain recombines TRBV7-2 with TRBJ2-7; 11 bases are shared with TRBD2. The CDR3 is CASSASGGRGYEQYF. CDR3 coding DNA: TGTGCCAGCAGTGCTAGCGGGGGGAGGGGCTACGAGCAGTACTTC.